This is a list of T cell receptor beta chains from one sample in a study of shared clonotypes between healthy human individuals. Produced via immunoSEQ multiplex PCR; TCRdb's table is partial and in-frame only. The sample has a few million clones, just under 95% seen once. The sequencing sample was made of naive CD8+ T cells from PBMCs. All receptors come from a man aged 18-30 years in good health. Some clones in this sample may be carry-over from other donors' samples. CDR3s include the opening cysteine and the closing phenylalanine or tryptophan. The order of the fields is clone size, D gene, J gene, V gene, CDR3 protein, CDR3 DNA. D genes are given only for firm matches. A clone size is listed for some rows: how often the clone was seen (once, few, many), or a class if it is expanded.

-,TRBD1,TRBJ2-7,TRBV28,CASSSYRDRGLYEQYF,TGTGCCAGCAGCAGTTACCGGGACAGGGGACTCTACGAGCAGTACTTC
once,-,TRBJ1-5,TRBV28,CASSNIWVPQHF,TGTGCCAGCAGCAACATTTGGGTGCCCCAGCATTTT
-,-,TRBJ1-2,TRBV5-1,CASSLGTAYGYTF,TGCGCCAGCAGCTTGGGAACAGCCTATGGCTACACCTTC
-,-,TRBJ1-1,TRBV19,CASTKTPGGTEAFF,TGTGCCAGTACCAAGACCCCAGGAGGCACTGAAGCTTTCTTT
once,TRBD1,TRBJ1-4,TRBV28,CASQEGRQGLEKLFF,TGTGCCAGCCAAGAGGGGAGACAGGGACTTGAAAAACTGTTTTTT
-,-,TRBJ2-1,TRBV5-6,CASSYPPGAESYNEQFF,TGTGCCAGCAGCTACCCCCCGGGGGCAGAGTCCTACAATGAGCAGTTCTTC
-,TRBD2,TRBJ2-7,TRBV13,CASSSGRLAVSEQYF,TGTGCCAGCAGCTCCGGTAGACTAGCCGTGAGCGAGCAGTACTTC
-,-,TRBJ1-1,TRBV14,CASSQLFHKGAEAFF,TGTGCCAGCAGCCAACTCTTCCACAAGGGCGCTGAAGCTTTCTTT
-,-,TRBJ2-1,TRBV19,CASSIGRTNYNEQFF,TGTGCCAGTAGTATAGGAAGGACTAACTACAATGAGCAGTTCTTC
-,-,TRBJ1-1,TRBV6-5,CASSPLGMSEAFF,TGTGCCAGCAGTCCCCTAGGAATGTCTGAAGCTTTCTTT
once,-,TRBJ1-5,TRBV2,CASSEATLGNQPQHF,TGTGCCAGCAGTGAAGCCACGTTAGGCAATCAGCCCCAGCATTTT
-,TRBD1,TRBJ2-1,TRBV15,CATSRDRDRGENEQFF,TGTGCCACCAGCAGAGATCGAGACAGGGGAGAAAATGAGCAGTTCTTC
once,-,TRBJ2-7,TRBV9,CASSAGQSYEQYF,TGTGCCAGCAGCGCCGGACAATCCTACGAGCAGTACTTC
-,-,TRBJ2-2,TRBV7-9,CASSPVQGRSGELFF,TGTGCCAGCAGCCCGGTGCAAGGGCGCTCCGGGGAGCTGTTTTTT
-,TRBD2,TRBJ2-1,TRBV4-3,CASSARSGTSGLGSYNEQFF,TGCGCCAGCAGCGCACGATCCGGGACTAGCGGGTTGGGTTCCTACAATGAGCAGTTCTTC
-,-,TRBJ1-1,TRBV5-5,CASSFLPALTEAFF,TGTGCCAGCAGCTTCCTGCCAGCCCTCACTGAAGCTTTCTTT
once,TRBD2,TRBJ2-4,TRBV5-4,CASSLLAGGRSIQYF,TGTGCCAGCAGCTTGCTAGCGGGAGGGAGGAGCATTCAGTACTTC
-,TRBD1,TRBJ2-3,TRBV9,CASSAGTGEVYF,TGTGCCAGCAGTGCCGGGACAGGGGAGGTGTATTTT
-,-,TRBJ1-1,TRBV29-1,CSVPIDRLSTEAFF,TGCAGCGTCCCTATCGACAGGTTAAGCACTGAAGCTTTCTTT
-,-,TRBJ1-2,TRBV27,CASSLSPGGVGYTF,TGTGCCAGCAGTTTATCGCCCGGGGGCGTTGGCTACACCTTC
-,TRBD1,TRBJ2-7,TRBV18,CASSPPLGQGIYEQYF,TGTGCCAGCTCACCTCCTTTGGGACAGGGTATCTACGAGCAGTACTTC
-,-,TRBJ2-3,TRBV5-1,CASQDSSTDTQYF,TGCGCCAGCCAGGACAGTTCCACAGATACGCAGTATTTT
-,TRBD1,TRBJ2-7,TRBV7-8,CASSFLPPGQGSSSYEQYF,TGTGCCAGCAGCTTCCTCCCCCCGGGACAGGGGTCGAGCTCCTACGAGCAGTACTTC
-,-,TRBJ2-7,TRBV6-6,CASSYIRGDEQYF,TGTGCCAGCAGTTACATCAGGGGGGACGAGCAGTACTTC
once,TRBD1,TRBJ2-3,TRBV9,CASSPRDRSTDTQYF,TGTGCCAGCAGCCCTCGGGACAGGAGCACAGATACGCAGTATTTT
-,TRBD2,TRBJ2-3,TRBV25-1,CASRMGGSSTDTQYF,TGTGCCAGTCGAATGGGAGGGAGTTCCACAGATACGCAGTATTTT
-,-,TRBJ1-2,TRBV27,CASSLSGGAYGYTF,TGTGCCAGCAGTTTATCTGGGGGAGCCTATGGCTACACCTTC
-,TRBD2,TRBJ2-5,TRBV14,CASSQDAFRTSGRWTKTQYF,TGTGCCAGCAGCCAAGATGCTTTTAGGACTAGCGGGAGGTGGACCAAGACCCAGTACTTC
-,-,TRBJ2-1,TRBV5-1,CASSLPVRSYNEQFF,TGCGCCAGCAGCTTGCCGGTTCGCTCCTACAATGAGCAGTTCTTC
few,-,TRBJ1-1,TRBV28,CASSLSWGGKTEAFF,TGTGCCAGCAGTTTATCGTGGGGTGGGAAAACTGAAGCTTTCTTT
-,-,TRBJ2-7,TRBV4-2,CASSQDLPYEQYF,TGTGCCAGCAGCCAAGATCTCCCCTACGAGCAGTACTTC
-,TRBD1,TRBJ2-1,TRBV29-1,CSGQGAYNEQFF,TGCAGCGGACAGGGGGCCTACAATGAGCAGTTCTTC
-,-,TRBJ1-5,TRBV28,CGSIRDSTLNQPQHF,TGTGGCTCGATCCGGGACTCCACTTTAAATCAGCCCCAGCATTTT
-,-,TRBJ1-1,TRBV29-1,CSVEGVPTEAFF,TGCAGCGTTGAGGGGGTACCCACTGAAGCTTTCTTT
-,-,TRBJ2-1,TRBV5-8,CASSLPPGEKGFF,TGTGCCAGCAGCTTGCCACCGGGAGAGAAAGGGTTCTTC
-,TRBD1,TRBJ2-7,TRBV10-2,CASSDAGQGFYEQYF,TGCGCCAGCAGTGACGCGGGACAGGGATTCTACGAGCAGTACTTC
-,-,TRBJ2-2,TRBV4-1,CASSQETTGELFF,TGCGCCAGCAGCCAAGAAACCACCGGGGAGCTGTTTTTT
-,TRBD1,TRBJ2-7,TRBV9,CASSPEQGGEQYF,TGTGCCAGCAGCCCGGAACAGGGGGGCGAGCAGTACTTC
once,-,TRBJ1-2,TRBV28,CASRLTGPGPTNYGYTF,TGTGCCAGCAGACTCACAGGTCCGGGACCGACTAACTATGGCTACACCTTC
-,-,TRBJ2-7,TRBV6-5,CASSYSGSSSYEQYF,TGTGCCAGCAGTTACTCGGGGTCGAGCTCCTACGAGCAGTACTTC
-,-,TRBJ2-6,TRBV27,CASSITGLGANVLTF,TGTGCCAGCAGTATCACAGGGCTTGGGGCCAACGTCCTGACTTTC
-,TRBD2,TRBJ2-7,TRBV28,CASNDEREGNEQYF,TGTGCCAGCAATGACGAGCGGGAGGGAAACGAGCAGTACTTC
once,-,TRBJ1-1,TRBV6-5,CATSEGNTEAFF,TGTGCCACCTCGGAGGGGAACACTGAAGCTTTCTTT